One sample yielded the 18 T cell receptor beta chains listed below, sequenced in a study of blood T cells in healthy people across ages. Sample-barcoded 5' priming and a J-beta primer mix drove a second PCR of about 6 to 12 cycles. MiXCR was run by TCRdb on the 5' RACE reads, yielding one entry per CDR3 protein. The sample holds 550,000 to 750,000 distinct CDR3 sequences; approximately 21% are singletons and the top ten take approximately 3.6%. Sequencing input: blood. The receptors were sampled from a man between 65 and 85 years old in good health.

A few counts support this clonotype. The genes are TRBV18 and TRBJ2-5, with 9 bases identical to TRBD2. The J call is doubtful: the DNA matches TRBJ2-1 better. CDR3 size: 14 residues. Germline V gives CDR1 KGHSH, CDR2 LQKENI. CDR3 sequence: CASSPGSGSNEQFF. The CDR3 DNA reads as TGTGCCAGCTCGCCGGGTAGCGGGAGCAATGAGCAGTTCTTC.

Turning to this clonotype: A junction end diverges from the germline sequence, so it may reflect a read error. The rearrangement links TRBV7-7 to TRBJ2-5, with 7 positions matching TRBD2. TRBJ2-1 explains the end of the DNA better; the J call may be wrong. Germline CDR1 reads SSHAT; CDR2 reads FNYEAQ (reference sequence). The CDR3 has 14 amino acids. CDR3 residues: CASSVGGSDNEQFF. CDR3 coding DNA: TGTGCTAGCAGCGTGGGCGGGAGCGACAATGAGCAGTTCTTC.

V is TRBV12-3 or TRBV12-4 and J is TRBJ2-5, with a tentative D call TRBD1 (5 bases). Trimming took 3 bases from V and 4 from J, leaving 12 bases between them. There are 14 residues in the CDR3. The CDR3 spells CASSFAGYGETQYF. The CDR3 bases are TGTGCCAGCAGTTTCGCAGGGTACGGAGAGACCCAGTACTTC.

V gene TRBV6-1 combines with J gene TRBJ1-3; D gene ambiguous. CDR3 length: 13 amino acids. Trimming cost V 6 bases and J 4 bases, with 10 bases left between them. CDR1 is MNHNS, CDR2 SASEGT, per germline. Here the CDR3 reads CASSQVSGNTIYF. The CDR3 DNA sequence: TGTGCCAGCAGCCAGGTATCAGGAAACACCATATATTTT.

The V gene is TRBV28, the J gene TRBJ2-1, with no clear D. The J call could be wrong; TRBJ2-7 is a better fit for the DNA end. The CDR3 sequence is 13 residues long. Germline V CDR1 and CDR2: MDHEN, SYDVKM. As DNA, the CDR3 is TGTGCCAGCAGCCGTACCACCGGCTACGAGCAGTACTTC. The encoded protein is CASSRTTGYEQYF.

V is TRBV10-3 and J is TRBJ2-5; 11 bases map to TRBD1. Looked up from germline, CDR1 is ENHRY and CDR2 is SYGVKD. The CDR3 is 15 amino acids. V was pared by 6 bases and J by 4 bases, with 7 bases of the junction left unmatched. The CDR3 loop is CAIRDRTGGPETQYF. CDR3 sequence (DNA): TGTGCCATCAGAGATAGGACAGGGGGCCCAGAGACCCAGTACTTC.

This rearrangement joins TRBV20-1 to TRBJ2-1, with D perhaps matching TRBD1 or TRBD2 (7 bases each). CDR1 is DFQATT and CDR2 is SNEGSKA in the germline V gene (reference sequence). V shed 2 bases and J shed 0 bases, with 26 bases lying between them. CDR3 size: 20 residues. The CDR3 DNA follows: TGCAGTGCTAGAATAGACCGGGGACTACCAGGGGGTAGCTCCTACAATGAGCAGTTCTTC. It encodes CSARIDRGLPGGSSYNEQFF.

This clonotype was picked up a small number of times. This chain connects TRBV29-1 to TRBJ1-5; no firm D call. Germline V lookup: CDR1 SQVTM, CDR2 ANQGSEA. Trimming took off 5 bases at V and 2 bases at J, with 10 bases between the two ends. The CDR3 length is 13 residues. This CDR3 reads CSVRENGNQPQHF. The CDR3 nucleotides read TGCAGCGTTAGGGAGAATGGCAATCAGCCCCAGCATTTT.

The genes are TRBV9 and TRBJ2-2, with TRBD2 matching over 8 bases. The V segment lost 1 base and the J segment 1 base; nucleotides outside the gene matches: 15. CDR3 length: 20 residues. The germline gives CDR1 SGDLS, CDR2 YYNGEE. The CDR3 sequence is CASSVTMGGRTTKNTGELFF. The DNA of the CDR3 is TGTGCCAGCAGCGTAACCATGGGCGGGAGGACAACAAAGAACACCGGGGAGCTGTTTTTT.

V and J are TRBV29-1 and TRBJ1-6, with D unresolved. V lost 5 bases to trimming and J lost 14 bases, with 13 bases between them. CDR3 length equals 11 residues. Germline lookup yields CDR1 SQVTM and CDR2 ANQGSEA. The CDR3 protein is CSVWQDPSLHF. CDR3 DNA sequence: TGCAGCGTTTGGCAGGATCCTTCCCTCCACTTT.

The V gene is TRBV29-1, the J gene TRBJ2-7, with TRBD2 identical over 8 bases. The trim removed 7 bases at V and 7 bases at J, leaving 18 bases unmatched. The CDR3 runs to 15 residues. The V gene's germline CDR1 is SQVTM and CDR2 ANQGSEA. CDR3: CSGDSSGRSYNEQYF. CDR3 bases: TGCAGCGGGGACTCTAGCGGGCGCTCCTACAATGAGCAGTACTTC.

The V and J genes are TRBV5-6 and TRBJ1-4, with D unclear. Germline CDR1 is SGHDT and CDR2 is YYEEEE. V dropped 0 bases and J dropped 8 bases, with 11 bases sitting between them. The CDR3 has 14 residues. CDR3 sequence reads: CASSLEGLGEKLFF. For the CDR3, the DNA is TGTGCCAGCAGCTTGGAAGGGCTAGGGGAAAAACTGTTTTTT. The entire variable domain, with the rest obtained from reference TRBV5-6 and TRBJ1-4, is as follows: DAGVTQSPTHLIKTRGQQVTLRCSPKSGHDTVSWYQQALGQGPQFIFQYYEEEERQRGNFPDRFSGHQFPNYSSELNVNALLLGDSALYLCASSLEGLGEKLFFGSGTQLSVL.

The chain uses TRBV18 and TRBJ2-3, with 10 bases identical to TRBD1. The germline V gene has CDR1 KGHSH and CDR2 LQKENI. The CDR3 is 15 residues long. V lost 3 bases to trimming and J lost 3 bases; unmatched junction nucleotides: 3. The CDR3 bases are TGTGCCAGCTCACCTGGACAGGGGGAAACAGATACGCAGTATTTT. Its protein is CASSPGQGETDTQYF.

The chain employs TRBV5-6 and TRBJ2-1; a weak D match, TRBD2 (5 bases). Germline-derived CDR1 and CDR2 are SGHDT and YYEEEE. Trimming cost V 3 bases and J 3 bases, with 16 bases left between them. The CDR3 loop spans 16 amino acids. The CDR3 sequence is CASSSPSGIGYNEQFF. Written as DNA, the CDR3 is TGTGCCAGCAGCTCCCCCTCGGGAATAGGCTACAATGAGCAGTTCTTC.

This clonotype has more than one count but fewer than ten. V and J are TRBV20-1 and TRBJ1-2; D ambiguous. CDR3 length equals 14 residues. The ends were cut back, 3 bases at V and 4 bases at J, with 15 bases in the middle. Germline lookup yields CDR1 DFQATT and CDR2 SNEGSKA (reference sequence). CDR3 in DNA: TGCAGTGCTAGGATAGCTCTTTCGGCCTATGGCTACACCTTC. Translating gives CSARIALSAYGYTF.

The CDR3: CASSLWDRGDETQYF. CDR3 nucleotides: TGTGCCAGCAGCTTATGGGACAGGGGTGACGAGACCCAGTACTTC. This sequence joins TRBV7-2 and TRBJ2-5, with 10 nucleotides matching TRBD1. CDR3 length: 15 amino acids. CDR1 and CDR2 (germline): SGHTA, FQGNSA. The J segment lost 5 bases and the V segment lost 2 bases, leaving 5 bases of the junction unmatched.

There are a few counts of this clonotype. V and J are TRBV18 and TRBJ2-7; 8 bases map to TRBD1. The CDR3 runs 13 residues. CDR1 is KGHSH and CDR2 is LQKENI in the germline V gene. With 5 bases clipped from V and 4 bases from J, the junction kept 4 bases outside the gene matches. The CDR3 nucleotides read TGTGCCAGCTCAGAGGGGACAGGATACGAGCAGTACTTC. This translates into CASSEGTGYEQYF.

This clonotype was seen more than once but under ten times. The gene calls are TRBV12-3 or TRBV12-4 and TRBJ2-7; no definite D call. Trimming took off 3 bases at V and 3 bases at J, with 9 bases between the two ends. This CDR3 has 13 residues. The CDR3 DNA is TGTGCCAGCAGTTTGCGGCAGCACTACGAGCAGTACTTC. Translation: CASSLRQHYEQYF.